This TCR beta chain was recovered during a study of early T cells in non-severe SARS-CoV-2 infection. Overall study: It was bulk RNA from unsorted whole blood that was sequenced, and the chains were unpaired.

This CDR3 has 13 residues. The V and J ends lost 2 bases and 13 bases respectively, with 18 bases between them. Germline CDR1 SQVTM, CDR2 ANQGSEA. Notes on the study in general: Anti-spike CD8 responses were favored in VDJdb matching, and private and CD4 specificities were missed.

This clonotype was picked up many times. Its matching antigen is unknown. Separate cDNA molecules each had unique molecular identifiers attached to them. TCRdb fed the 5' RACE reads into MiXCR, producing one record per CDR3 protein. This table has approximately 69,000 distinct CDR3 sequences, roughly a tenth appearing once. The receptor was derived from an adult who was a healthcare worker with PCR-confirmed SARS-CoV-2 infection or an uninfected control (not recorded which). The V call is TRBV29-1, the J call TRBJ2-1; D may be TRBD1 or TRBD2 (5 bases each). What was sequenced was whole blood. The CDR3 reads CSVELPGTPSQFF. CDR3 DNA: TGCAGCGTTGAACTCCCCGGGACCCCGTCACAGTTCTTC.